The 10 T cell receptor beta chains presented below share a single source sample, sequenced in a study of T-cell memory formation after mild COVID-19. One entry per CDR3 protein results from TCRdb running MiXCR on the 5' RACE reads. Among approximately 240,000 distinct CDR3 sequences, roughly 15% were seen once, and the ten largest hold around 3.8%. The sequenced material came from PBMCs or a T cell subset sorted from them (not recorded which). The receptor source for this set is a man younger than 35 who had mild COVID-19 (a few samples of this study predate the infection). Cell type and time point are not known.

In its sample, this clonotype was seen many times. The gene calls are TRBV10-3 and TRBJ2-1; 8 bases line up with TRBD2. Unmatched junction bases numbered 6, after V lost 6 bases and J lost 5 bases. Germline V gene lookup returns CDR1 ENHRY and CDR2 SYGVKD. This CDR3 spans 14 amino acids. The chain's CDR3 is CAIRGTRGDNEQFF. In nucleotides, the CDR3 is TGTGCCATCAGAGGGACTAGGGGAGACAATGAGCAGTTCTTC.

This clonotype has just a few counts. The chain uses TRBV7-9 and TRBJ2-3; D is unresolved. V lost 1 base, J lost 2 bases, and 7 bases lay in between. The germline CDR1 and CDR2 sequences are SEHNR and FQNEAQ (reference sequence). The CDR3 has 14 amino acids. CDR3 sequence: CASSLVGFTDTQYF. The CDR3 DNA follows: TGTGCCAGCAGCTTAGTGGGATTCACAGATACGCAGTATTTT.

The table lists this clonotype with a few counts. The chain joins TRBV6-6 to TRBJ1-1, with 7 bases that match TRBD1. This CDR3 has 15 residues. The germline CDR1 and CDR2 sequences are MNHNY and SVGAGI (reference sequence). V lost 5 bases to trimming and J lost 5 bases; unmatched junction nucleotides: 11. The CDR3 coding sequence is TGTGCCAGCAGTGACCGGACAGGAGGGGAGACTGAAGCTTTCTTT. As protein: CASSDRTGGETEAFF.

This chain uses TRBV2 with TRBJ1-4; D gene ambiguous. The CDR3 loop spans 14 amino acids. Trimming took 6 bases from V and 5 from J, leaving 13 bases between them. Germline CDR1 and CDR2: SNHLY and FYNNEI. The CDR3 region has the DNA TGTGCCAGCAGATCCGTCTCGGTCAATGAAAAACTGTTTTTT. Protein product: CASRSVSVNEKLFF.

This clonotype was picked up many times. CDR3 nucleotide sequence: TGCAGTGCTAGAGATCCGCAGGGTAGCGGGGAGCTGTTTTTT. This gives the protein CSARDPQGSGELFF. V usage is TRBV20-1 and J usage is TRBJ2-2, with D perhaps matching TRBD1 (5 bases). This CDR3 spans 14 amino acids. Germline loops: CDR1 DFQATT, CDR2 SNEGSKA (reference sequence). V was pared by 0 bases and J by 7 bases, with 12 bases between.

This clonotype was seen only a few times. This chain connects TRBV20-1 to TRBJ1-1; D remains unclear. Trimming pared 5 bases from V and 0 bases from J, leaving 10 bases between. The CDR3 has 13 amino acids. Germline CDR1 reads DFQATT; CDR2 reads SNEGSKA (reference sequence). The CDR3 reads CSARRSMNTEAFF. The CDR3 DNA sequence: TGCAGTGCTCGCAGGTCCATGAACACTGAAGCTTTCTTT.

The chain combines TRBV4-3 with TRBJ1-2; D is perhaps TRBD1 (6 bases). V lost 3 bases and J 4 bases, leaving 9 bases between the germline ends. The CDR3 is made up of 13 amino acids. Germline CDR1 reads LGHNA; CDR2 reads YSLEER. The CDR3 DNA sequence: TGCGCCAGCAGCCAGGAGACAGGCTATGGCTACACCTTC. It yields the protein CASSQETGYGYTF.

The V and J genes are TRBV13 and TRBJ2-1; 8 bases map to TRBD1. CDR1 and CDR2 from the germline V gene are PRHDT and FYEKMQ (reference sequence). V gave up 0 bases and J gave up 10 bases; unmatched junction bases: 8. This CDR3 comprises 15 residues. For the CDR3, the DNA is TGTGCCAGCAGCTTAGGCCCGCTGGACAGGGCCGAGCAGTTCTTC. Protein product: CASSLGPLDRAEQFF.

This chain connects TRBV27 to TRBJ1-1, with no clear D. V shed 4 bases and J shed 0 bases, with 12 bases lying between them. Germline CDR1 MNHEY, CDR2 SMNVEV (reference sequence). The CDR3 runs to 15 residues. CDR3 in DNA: TGTGCCAGCAGTTCCCCCCGTAGCATGAACACTGAAGCTTTCTTT. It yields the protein CASSSPRSMNTEAFF.

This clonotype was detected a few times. CDR3 nucleotide sequence: TGCGCCAGCAGCCAGGGGCCCACTAGCACAGATACGCAGTATTTT. This codes for CASSQGPTSTDTQYF. The chain combines TRBV4-1 with TRBJ2-3; D possibly corresponds to TRBD1 (5 bases). The ends were cut back, 3 bases at V and 0 bases at J, with 10 bases in the middle. This CDR3 is built from 15 residues. Germline-derived CDR1 and CDR2 are MGHRA and YSYEKL.